This TCR beta chain was obtained from a study of early T cells in non-severe SARS-CoV-2 infection (dated by TCRdb to the early 2020s). Regarding the research as a whole: Because TCR sequencing was done on bulk RNA from unsorted whole blood, the alpha and beta chains could not be paired. Overall study results and their limits: VDJdb matching was skewed toward anti-spike CD8 responses, so virus-specific expansions were likely underestimated and private and CD4 specificities were missed.

The CDR3 has 16 amino acids, counting the end cysteine and phenylalanine. Just the 48-base CDR3 DNA is kept, in frame starting at base 1. For CDR1 and CDR2, the germline V gene (reference sequence) lists LNHNV and YYDKDF. V is shortened by 2 bases, J by 3 bases, and the region joining them spans 14 bases. The library was made by 5' RACE. Instrument on record: NextSeq 500. The TCR library protocol attached unique molecular identifiers to individual cDNA molecules to correct for sequencing error and PCR bias. Sequencing covered both TCR alpha and beta chains, and within each sample the abundances of alpha and beta sequences were tightly co-correlated. In the authors' own workflow: Decombinator V4 was used to annotate TCR sequences for V gene, J gene and CDR3. Expanded TCRs were defined as changing significantly between any two time points under a Poisson model with p below 0.0001. TCR abundances were normalised to the total number of TCRs sequenced per sample and expressed as counts per million. MAIT TCRs were defined by TRAV1-2 paired with TRAJ12, TRAJ20 or TRAJ33, and iNKT TCRs by TRAV10 paired with TRAJ18. VDJdb, accessed 1 November 2021, was searched for CMV, EBV and SARS-CoV-2 annotated TCRs, with TCRs annotated for multiple antigens excluded. TCRdb ran its own pipeline on the public reads, namely fastp trimming at Q25 and MiXCR clone calling, and kept in-frame beta chains. Each CDR3 protein gets just one entry, which takes the most common genes and DNA from the rows behind it. Here the V and J calls rest on TCRdb's processing, not on the authors' analysis. Counted in this sample were 65,000 to 95,000 distinct CDR3 sequences; over 9% of them appeared once. The ten largest clones represent roughly 4.8% of the sample.

This was a case-control study nested in a cohort of healthcare workers in London, UK, who had nasopharyngeal swab PCR tests and blood samples taken every week. Healthcare workers were recruited during the week of the UK lockdown, between 23 and 31 March 2020, and followed weekly for up to about 15 weeks. This clonotype came up a few times. The antigen it recognizes is unknown. No per-base quality is available; no much larger clone lies one base away. This receptor was identified in an adult who was a healthcare worker with PCR-confirmed SARS-CoV-2 infection or an uninfected control (not recorded which). The sequencing input was whole blood. The V and J segments used are TRBV15 and TRBJ1-3; perhaps TRBD1 is the D gene, with 6 bases matching. The nucleotides are TGTGCCACCAGCAGAACAACAGGGTCTGATGGAAACACCATATATTTT. Protein translation: CATSRTTGSDGNTIYF.